This T cell receptor (beta chain) was observed in a study of shared clonotypes between healthy human individuals. Study-wide points: Investigators collected only blood, and repertoires in tissues likely differ. The rarefaction results pointed to incomplete sorted-subset sequencing despite large depth.

Naive CD45RA+ and memory CD45RA-negative subsets were split from CD4+ cells. In this sample, this clone turned up many times. What it binds is not known. Each sorted subset replicate got 200 ng genomic DNA, 25,000 to 30,000 genomes. Data came from immunoSEQ multiplex PCR; TCRdb stores just in-frame clones and leaves some out. The sample records over a million clones, 65% to 80% being singletons. CDR3 size: 16 residues. CDR1 MNHNY and CDR2 SVGAGI come from the germline V gene (reference sequence). V shed 2 bases and J shed 0 bases, with 10 bases lying between them. The rearrangement links TRBV6-6 to TRBJ1-4; a possible D gene is TRBD1 (5 bases). Specimen: memory CD4+ T cells sorted from blood. The sample's subset: CD45RA-negative fraction. This clonotype was obtained from a man aged 18 to 35 in good health. This CDR3 reads CASSYPDSATNEKLFF. The CDR3 DNA follows: TGTGCCAGCAGTTACCCAGACAGCGCAACTAATGAAAAACTGTTTTTT.